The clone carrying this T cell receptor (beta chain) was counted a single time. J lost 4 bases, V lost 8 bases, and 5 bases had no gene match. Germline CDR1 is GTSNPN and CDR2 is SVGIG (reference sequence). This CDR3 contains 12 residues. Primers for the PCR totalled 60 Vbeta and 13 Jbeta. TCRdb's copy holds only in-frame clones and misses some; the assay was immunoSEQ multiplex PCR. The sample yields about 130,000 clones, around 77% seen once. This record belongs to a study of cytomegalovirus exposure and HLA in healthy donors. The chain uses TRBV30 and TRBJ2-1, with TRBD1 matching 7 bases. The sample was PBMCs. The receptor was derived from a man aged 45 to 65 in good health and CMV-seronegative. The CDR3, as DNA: TGTGCCCGTTCGACAGGGTACAATGAGCAGTTCTTC. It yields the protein CARSTGYNEQFF.